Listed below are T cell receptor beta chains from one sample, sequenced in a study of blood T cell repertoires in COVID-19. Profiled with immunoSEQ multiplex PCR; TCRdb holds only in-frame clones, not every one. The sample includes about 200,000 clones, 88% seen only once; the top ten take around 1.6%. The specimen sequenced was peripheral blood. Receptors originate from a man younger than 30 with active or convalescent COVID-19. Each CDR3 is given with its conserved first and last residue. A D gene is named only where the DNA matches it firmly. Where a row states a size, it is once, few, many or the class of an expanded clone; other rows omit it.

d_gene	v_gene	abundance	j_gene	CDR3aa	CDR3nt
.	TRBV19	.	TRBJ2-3	CASSMSPSTATDTQYF	TGTGCCAGTAGTATGAGTCCTTCTACAGCCACAGATACGCAGTATTTT
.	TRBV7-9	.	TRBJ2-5	CASSLAGGETQYF	TGTGCCAGCAGCTTAGCTGGGGGCGAGACCCAGTACTTC
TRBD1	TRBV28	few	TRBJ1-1	CASSGTGQGNLEAFF	TGTGCCAGCAGCGGGACGGGACAGGGGAACCTCGAAGCTTTCTTT
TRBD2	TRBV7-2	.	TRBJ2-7	CASSLGTSGKQYF	TGTGCCAGCAGCTTAGGTACTAGCGGCAAGCAGTACTTC
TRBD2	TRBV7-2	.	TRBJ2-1	CASSPTGTSGGREFF	TGTGCCAGCAGCCCTACCGGGACTAGCGGAGGCAGGGAGTTCTTC
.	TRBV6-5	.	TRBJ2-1	CASIQKPPGEQFF	TGTGCCAGCATCCAAAAACCCCCCGGTGAGCAGTTCTTC
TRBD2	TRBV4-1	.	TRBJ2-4	CASSPGSSGGAYIQYF	TGCGCCAGCAGCCCTGGCTCTAGCGGGGGAGCATACATTCAGTACTTC
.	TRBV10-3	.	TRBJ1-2	CATSESRRGAEYGYTF	TGTGCCACATCAGAATCTCGGCGGGGCGCGGAATATGGCTACACCTTC
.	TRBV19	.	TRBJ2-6	CASSTGSGANVLTF	TGTGCCAGTAGTACGGGCTCTGGGGCCAACGTCCTGACTTTC
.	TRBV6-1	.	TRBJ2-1	CASSPQGGSYNEQFF	TGTGCCAGCAGTCCGCAGGGCGGCTCCTACAATGAGCAGTTCTTC
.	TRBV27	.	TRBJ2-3	CASSVSPSTDTQYF	TGTGCCAGCTCGGTCTCCCCTAGCACAGATACGCAGTATTTT
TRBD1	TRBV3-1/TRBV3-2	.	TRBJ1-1	CASSHLTPLGQSEAFF	TGTGCCAGCAGCCACCTAACCCCTTTGGGACAGAGTGAAGCTTTCTTT
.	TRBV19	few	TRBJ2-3	CASSTKYRGTDTQYF	TGTGCCAGTAGTACAAAATACAGGGGCACAGATACGCAGTATTTT
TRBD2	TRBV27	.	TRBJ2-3	CASSFSGAITDTQYF	TGTGCCAGCAGTTTTAGCGGGGCGATCACAGATACGCAGTATTTT
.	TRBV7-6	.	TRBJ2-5	CASKGQETQYF	TGTGCCAGCAAGGGGCAGGAGACCCAGTACTTC
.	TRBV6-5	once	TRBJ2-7	CASSDSEYDEQYF	TGTGCCAGCAGTGACTCCGAGTATGACGAGCAGTACTTC
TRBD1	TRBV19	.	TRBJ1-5	CASSISGTGDQPQHF	TGTGCCAGTAGTATTAGTGGGACAGGAGATCAGCCCCAGCATTTT
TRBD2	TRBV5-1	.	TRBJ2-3	CASSPEGTSGTDTQYF	TGCGCCAGCAGCCCCGAAGGGACTAGCGGAACAGATACGCAGTATTTT
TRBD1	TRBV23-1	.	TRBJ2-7	CASSQPTGKLYEQYF	TGCGCCAGCAGTCAACCGACAGGGAAACTCTACGAGCAGTACTTC
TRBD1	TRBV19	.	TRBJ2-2	CASMRTGVSGELFF	TGTGCCAGTATGAGGACAGGGGTTAGCGGGGAGCTGTTTTTT